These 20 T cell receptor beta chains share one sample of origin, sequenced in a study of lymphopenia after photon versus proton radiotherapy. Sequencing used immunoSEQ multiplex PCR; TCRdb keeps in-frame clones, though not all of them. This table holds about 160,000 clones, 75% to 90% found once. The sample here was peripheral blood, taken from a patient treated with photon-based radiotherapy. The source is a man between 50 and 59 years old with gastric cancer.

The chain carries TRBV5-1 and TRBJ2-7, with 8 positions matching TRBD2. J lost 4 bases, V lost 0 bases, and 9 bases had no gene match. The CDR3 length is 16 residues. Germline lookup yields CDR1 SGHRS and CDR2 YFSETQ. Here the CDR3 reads CASSLAGGAGVYEQYF. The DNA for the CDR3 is TGCGCCAGCAGCTTGGCCGGGGGAGCGGGAGTTTACGAGCAGTACTTC.

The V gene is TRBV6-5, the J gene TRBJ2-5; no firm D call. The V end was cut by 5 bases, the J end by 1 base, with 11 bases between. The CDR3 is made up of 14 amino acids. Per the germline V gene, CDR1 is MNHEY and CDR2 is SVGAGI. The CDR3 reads CASSGLKVQETQYF. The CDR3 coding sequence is TGTGCCAGCAGTGGATTAAAGGTCCAAGAGACCCAGTACTTC.

The CDR3 DNA follows: TGTGCCTGGGTCGGACAGGGGGCGGCGAGCAATCAGCCCCAGCATTTT. It yields the protein CAWVGQGAASNQPQHF. The V call is TRBV30, the J call TRBJ1-5, with TRBD1 identical over 11 bases. The CDR3 runs to 16 residues. Germline CDR1 reads GTSNPN; CDR2 reads SVGIG (reference sequence). The junction had 7 bases not matched to a gene; V was cut back by 5 bases and J by 1 base.

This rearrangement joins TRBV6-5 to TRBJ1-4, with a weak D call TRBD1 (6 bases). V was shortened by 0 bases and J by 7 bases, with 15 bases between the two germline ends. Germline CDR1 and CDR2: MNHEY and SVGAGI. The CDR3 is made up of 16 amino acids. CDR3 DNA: TGTGCCAGCAGTTACTCTTACAGGGTAGCGGGTGAAAAACTGTTTTTT. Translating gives CASSYSYRVAGEKLFF.

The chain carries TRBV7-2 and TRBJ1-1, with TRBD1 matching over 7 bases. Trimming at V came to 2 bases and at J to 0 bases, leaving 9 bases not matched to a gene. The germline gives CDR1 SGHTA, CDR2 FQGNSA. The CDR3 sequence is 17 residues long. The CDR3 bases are TGTGCCAGCAGCTTAAGGGGGGACAGCACTTTGAACACTGAAGCTTTCTTT. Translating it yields CASSLRGDSTLNTEAFF.

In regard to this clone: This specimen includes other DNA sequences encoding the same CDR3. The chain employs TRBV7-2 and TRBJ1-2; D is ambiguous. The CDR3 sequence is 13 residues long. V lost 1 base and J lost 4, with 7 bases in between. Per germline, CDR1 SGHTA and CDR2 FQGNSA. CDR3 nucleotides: TGTGCCAGCAGCTTAGGACAAAGCTATGGCTACACCTTC. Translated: CASSLGQSYGYTF.

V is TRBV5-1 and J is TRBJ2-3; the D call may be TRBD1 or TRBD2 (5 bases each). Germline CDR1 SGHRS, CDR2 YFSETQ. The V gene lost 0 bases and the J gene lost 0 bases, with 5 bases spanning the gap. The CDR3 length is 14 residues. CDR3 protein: CASSLGDSTDTQYF. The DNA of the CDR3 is TGCGCCAGCAGCTTGGGGGACAGCACAGATACGCAGTATTTT.

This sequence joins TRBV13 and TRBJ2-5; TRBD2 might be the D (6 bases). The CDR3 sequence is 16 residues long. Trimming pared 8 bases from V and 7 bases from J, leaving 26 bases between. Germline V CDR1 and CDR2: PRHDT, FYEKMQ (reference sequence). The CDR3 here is CASVGGFLPGEPTQYF. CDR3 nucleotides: TGTGCCAGCGTGGGAGGTTTCCTACCGGGGGAGCCGACCCAGTACTTC. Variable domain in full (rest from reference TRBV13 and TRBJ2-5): AAGVIQSPRHLIKEKRETATLKCYPIPRHDTVYWYQQGPGQDPQFLISFYEKMQSDKGSIPDRFSAQQFSDYHSELNMSSLELGDSALYFCASVGGFLPGEPTQYFGPGTRLLVL.

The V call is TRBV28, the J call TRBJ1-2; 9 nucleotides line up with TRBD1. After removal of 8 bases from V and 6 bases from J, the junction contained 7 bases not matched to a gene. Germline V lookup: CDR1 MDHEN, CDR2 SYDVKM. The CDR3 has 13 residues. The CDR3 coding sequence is TGTGCCAGCTTGACCGGGACAGGGCATGGCTACACCTTC. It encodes CASLTGTGHGYTF.

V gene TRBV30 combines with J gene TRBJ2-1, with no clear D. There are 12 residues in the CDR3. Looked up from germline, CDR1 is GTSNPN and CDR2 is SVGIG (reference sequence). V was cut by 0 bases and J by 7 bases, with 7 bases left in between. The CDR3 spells CAWSVRFNEQFF. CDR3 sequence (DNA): TGTGCCTGGAGTGTGAGGTTTAATGAGCAGTTCTTC.

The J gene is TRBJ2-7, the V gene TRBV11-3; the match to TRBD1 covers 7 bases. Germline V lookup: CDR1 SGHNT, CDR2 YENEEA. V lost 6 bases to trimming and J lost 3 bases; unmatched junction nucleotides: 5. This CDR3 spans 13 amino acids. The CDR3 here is CASSTRQGYEQYF. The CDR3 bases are TGTGCCAGCAGTACGAGACAGGGCTACGAGCAGTACTTC.

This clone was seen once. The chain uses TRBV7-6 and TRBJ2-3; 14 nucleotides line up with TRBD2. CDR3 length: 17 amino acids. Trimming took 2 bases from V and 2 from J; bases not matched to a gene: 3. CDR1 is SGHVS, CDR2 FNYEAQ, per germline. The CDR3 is CASSLRLAGGNTDTQYF. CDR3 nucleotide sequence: TGTGCCAGCAGCTTAAGACTAGCGGGAGGGAACACAGATACGCAGTATTTT.

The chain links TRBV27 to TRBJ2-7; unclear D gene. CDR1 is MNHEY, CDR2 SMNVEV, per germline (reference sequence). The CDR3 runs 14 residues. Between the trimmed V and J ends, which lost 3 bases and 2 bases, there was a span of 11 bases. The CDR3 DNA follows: TGTGCCAGCAGTTTCGGGCACCAGGCCTACGAGCAGTACTTC. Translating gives CASSFGHQAYEQYF.

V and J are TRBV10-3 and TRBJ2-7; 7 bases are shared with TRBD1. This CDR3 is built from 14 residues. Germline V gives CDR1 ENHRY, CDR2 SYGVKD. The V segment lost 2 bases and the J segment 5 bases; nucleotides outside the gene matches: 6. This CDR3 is CAISETGQVDEQYF. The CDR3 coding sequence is TGTGCCATCAGTGAGACCGGACAGGTGGACGAGCAGTACTTC.

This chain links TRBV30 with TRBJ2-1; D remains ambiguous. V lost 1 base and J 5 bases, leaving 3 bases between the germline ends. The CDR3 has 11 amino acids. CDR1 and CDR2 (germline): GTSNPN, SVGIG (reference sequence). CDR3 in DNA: TGTGCCTGGAGTGGTGACAATGAGCAGTTCTTC. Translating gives CAWSGDNEQFF.

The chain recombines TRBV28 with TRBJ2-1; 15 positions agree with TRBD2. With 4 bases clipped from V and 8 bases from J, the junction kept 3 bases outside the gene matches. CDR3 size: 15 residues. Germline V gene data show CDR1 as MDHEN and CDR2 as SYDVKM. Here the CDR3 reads CASSSGLAGGYEQFF. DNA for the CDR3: TGTGCCAGCAGTTCAGGACTAGCGGGAGGGTATGAGCAGTTCTTC.

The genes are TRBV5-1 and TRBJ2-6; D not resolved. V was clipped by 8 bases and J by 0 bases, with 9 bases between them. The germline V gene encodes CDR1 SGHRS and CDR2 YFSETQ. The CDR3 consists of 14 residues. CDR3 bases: TGCGCCAGTAAGAAGGGCTCTGGGGCCAACGTCCTGACTTTC. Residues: CASKKGSGANVLTF.

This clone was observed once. The CDR3 loop reads CASSLPRGAQGEARYNEQFF. The DNA for the CDR3 is TGCGCCAGCAGCTTGCCTCGGGGGGCGCAAGGAGAGGCCCGGTACAATGAGCAGTTCTTC. The chain joins TRBV5-1 to TRBJ2-1; maybe TRBD2 (7 bases). The length of the CDR3 is 20 residues. V lost 1 base and J 4 bases, leaving 27 bases between the germline ends. The germline gives CDR1 SGHRS, CDR2 YFSETQ.

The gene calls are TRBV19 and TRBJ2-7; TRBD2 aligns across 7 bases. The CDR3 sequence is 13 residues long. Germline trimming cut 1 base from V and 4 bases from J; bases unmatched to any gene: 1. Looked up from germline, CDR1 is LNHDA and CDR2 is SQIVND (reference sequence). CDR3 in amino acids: CASSIGEGYEQYF. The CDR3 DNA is TGTGCCAGTAGTATAGGGGAGGGATACGAGCAGTACTTC.

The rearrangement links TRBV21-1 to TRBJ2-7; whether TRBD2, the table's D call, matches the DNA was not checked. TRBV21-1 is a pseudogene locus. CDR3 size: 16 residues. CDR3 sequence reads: CASSKVSGLGAYEQYF. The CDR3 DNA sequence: TGTGCCAGCAGCAAAGTTAGCGGATTGGGGGCCTACGAGCAGTACTTC.